This T cell receptor beta chain was retrieved from a study of blood T cell repertoires in COVID-19. About the study: Material from acute and convalescent COVID-19 was sourced from the United States, Italy and Spain. PBMCs, B-cell-depleted T cells, or T cells were the source of the cDNA or gDNA that made up the material.

In the authors' workflow: It was from reference gene primer amplification that nucleated cell counts were estimated. Data came from immunoSEQ multiplex PCR; TCRdb stores just in-frame clones and leaves some out. V and J calls and clone size are those listed in that table; D and trimming were worked out from the DNA. The sample lists 150,000 to 200,000 clones; roughly 79% were seen once. This CDR3 comprises 14 residues. J gave up 5 bases and V 0 bases, and 4 bases lay outside the gene matches. Germline CDR1 reads MNHEY; CDR2 reads SMNVEV (reference sequence). The origin of this receptor is a woman in her 70s with acute or convalescent COVID-19. Material for sequencing was peripheral blood. The V call is TRBV27, the J call TRBJ2-7, with 7 nucleotides matching TRBD2. CDR3 coding DNA: TGTGCCAGCAGTTTATCAGCGGGGAACCACGAGCAGTACTTC. Translating it yields CASSLSAGNHEQYF.